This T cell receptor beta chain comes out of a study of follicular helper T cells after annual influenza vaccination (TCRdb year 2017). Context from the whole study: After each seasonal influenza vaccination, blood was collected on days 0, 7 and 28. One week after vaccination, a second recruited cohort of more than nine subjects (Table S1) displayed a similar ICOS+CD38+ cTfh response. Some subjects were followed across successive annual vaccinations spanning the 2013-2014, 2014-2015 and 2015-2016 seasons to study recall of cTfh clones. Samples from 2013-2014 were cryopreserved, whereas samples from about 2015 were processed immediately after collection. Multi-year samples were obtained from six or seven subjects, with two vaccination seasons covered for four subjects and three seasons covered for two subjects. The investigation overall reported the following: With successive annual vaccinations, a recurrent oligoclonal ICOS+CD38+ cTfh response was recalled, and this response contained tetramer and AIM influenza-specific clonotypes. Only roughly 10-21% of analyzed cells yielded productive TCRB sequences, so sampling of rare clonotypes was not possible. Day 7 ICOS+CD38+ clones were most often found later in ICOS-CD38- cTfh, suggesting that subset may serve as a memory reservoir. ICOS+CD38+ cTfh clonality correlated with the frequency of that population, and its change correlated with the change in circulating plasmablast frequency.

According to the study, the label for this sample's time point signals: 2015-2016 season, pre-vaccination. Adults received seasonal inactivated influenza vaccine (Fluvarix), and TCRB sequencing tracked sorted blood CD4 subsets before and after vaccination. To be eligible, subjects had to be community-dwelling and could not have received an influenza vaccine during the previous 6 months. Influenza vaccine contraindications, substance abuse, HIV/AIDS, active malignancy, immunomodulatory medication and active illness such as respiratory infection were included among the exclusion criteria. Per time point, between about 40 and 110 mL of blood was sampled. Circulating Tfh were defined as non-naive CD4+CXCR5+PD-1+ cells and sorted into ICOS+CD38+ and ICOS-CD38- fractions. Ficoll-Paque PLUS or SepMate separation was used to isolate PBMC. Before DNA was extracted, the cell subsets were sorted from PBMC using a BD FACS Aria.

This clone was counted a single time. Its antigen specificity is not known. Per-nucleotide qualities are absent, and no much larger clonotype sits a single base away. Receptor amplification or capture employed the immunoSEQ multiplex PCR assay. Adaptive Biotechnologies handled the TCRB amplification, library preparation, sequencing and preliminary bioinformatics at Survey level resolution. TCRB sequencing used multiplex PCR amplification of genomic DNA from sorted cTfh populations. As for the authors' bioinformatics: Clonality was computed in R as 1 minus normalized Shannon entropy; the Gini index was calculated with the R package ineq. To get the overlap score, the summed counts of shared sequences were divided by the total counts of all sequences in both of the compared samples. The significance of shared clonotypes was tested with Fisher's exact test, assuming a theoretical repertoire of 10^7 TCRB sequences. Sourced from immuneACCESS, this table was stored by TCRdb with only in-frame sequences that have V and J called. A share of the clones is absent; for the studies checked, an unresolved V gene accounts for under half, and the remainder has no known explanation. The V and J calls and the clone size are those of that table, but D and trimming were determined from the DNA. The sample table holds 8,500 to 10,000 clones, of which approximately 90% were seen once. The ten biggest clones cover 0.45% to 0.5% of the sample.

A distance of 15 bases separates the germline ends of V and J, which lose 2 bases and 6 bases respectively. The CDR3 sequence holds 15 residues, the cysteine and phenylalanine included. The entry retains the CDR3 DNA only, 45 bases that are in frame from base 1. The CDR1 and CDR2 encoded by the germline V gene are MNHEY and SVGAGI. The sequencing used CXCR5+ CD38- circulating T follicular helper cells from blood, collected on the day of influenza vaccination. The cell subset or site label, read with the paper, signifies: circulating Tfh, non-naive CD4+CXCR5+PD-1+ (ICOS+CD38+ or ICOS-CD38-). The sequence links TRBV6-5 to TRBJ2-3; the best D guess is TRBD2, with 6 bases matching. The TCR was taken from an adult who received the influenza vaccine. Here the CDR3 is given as CASSYGGKRSDTQYF. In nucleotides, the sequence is TGTGCCAGCAGTTACGGGGGGAAGAGGTCGGATACGCAGTATTTT.